The 12 T cell receptor beta chains reported below all come from one sample, sequenced in a study of T cells after yellow fever vaccination. Each CDR3 protein gets one entry after TCRdb re-called the 5' RACE reads with MiXCR. The repertoire holds hundreds of thousands of distinct CDR3 sequences, with less than 9.5% as singletons. Sequenced here: PBMCs, sampled approximately 47 days after the first yellow fever vaccination. These TCRs come from a young man who received the YFV17D yellow fever vaccine.

The rearrangement links TRBV20-1 to TRBJ2-5; D possibly matches TRBD1 or TRBD2 (5 bases each). This CDR3 is 14 amino acids long. With 6 bases removed from V and 4 bases from J, the gap between germline ends came to 18 bases. CDR1 DFQATT and CDR2 SNEGSKA come from the germline V gene (reference sequence). The CDR3 region has the DNA TGCAGTGCACCTTATAGGTCGAGGGGAGAGACCCAGTACTTC. It encodes CSAPYRSRGETQYF.

This clonotype came up many times. The V and J genes are TRBV20-1 and TRBJ2-1, with 7 nucleotides matching TRBD2. Germline assignment: CDR1 DFQATT and CDR2 SNEGSKA (reference sequence). This CDR3 is 13 amino acids long. V was clipped by 3 bases and J by 10 bases; unmatched bases: 9. The CDR3 here is CSASPPGGGEQFF. The DNA of the CDR3 is TGCAGTGCTAGCCCCCCGGGCGGGGGAGAGCAGTTCTTC.

This clonotype was counted between two and nine times. The V gene is TRBV20-1, the J gene TRBJ1-2; 8 bases align to TRBD1. Germline V gives CDR1 DFQATT, CDR2 SNEGSKA (reference sequence). The J segment lost 3 bases and the V segment lost 0 bases, leaving 9 bases of the junction unmatched. This CDR3 has 16 residues. CDR3: CSARDRTGMGDYGYTF. In DNA, the CDR3 is TGCAGTGCTAGAGACAGGACAGGGATGGGGGACTATGGCTACACCTTC.

V is TRBV20-1 and J is TRBJ2-7; D unresolved. This CDR3 has 10 amino acids. V lost 2 bases and J lost 3, with 2 bases in between. Germline V CDR1 and CDR2: DFQATT, SNEGSKA (reference sequence). The CDR3 coding sequence is TGCAGTGCTAGACGCTACGAGCAGTACTTC. As protein: CSARRYEQYF.

This clonotype was picked up a small number of times. The J gene is TRBJ1-4, the V gene TRBV30; D gene uncertain. V was cut by 2 bases and J by 7 bases, with 14 bases left in between. The CDR3 is 14 amino acids. Looked up from germline, CDR1 is GTSNPN and CDR2 is SVGIG (reference sequence). The CDR3: CAWSQRVAGEKLFF. For the CDR3, the DNA is TGTGCCTGGAGTCAGAGGGTTGCCGGTGAAAAACTGTTTTTT.

J is TRBJ1-5 and V is TRBV4-1; possibly TRBD1 for D (5 bases). Germline assignment: CDR1 MGHRA and CDR2 YSYEKL. Deletions cut 2 bases from V and 7 bases from J, with 18 bases between. This CDR3 has 16 residues. The CDR3 spells CASSQLWGEGGQPQHF. CDR3 in DNA: TGCGCCAGCAGCCAACTCTGGGGGGAAGGTGGGCAGCCCCAGCATTTT.

There are a few counts of this clonotype. The chain carries TRBV29-1 and TRBJ1-1; the D is unclear. Germline values: CDR1 SQVTM, CDR2 ANQGSEA. V lost 5 bases, J lost 1 base, and 11 bases lay in between. This CDR3 comprises 13 residues. The CDR3 DNA reads as TGCAGCGTTACCACCGGAAGGAACACTGAAGCTTTCTTT. This codes for CSVTTGRNTEAFF.

V gene TRBV20-1 combines with J gene TRBJ1-5; D is ambiguous. The CDR3 is made up of 15 amino acids. The germline V and J ends were trimmed by 6 bases and 4 bases, with 19 bases remaining between them. Germline CDR1 and CDR2: DFQATT and SNEGSKA (reference sequence). The CDR3 bases are TGCAGTGCGGGAACCGGACGCAATCTTAATCAGCCCCAGCATTTT. This gives the protein CSAGTGRNLNQPQHF.

The chain couples TRBV7-6 to TRBJ1-2; D is uncertain. V lost 2 bases to trimming and J lost 5 bases, with 15 bases between them. The length of the CDR3 is 15 residues. Germline loops: CDR1 SGHVS, CDR2 FNYEAQ. The CDR3 spells CASSLSAVSLYGYTF. The DNA of the CDR3 is TGTGCCAGCAGCTTAAGCGCCGTCAGCCTTTATGGCTACACCTTC.

The chain is built from TRBV5-5 and TRBJ1-1; the D is unclear. The CDR3 covers 13 residues. Per the germline V gene, CDR1 is SGHKS and CDR2 is YYEKEE (reference sequence). The V gene lost 3 bases and the J gene lost 6 bases, with 12 bases spanning the gap. The CDR3 region is CASSWRGGPEAFF. The DNA for the CDR3 is TGTGCCAGCAGCTGGAGAGGTGGCCCTGAAGCTTTCTTT.

This sequence joins TRBV28 and TRBJ2-1; 13 nucleotides match TRBD2. CDR1 and CDR2 from the germline V gene are MDHEN and SYDVKM. V shed 10 bases and J 15 bases; nucleotides not matched to a gene: 12. The CDR3 runs 13 residues. The CDR3 nucleotides are TGTGCCACCCGGACTAGCGGGGGCCAAAGAGGGTTCTTC. It encodes CATRTSGGQRGFF.

The gene calls are TRBV7-9 and TRBJ2-7; tentatively, D is TRBD1 (6 bases). The V gene's germline CDR1 is SEHNR and CDR2 FQNEAQ (reference sequence). Trimming took 0 bases from V and 2 from J, leaving 14 bases between them. The CDR3 has 16 residues. The CDR3 sequence: CASSLAARDKAYEQYF. In DNA form, the CDR3 reads TGTGCCAGCAGCTTAGCTGCTAGGGACAAAGCCTACGAGCAGTACTTC.